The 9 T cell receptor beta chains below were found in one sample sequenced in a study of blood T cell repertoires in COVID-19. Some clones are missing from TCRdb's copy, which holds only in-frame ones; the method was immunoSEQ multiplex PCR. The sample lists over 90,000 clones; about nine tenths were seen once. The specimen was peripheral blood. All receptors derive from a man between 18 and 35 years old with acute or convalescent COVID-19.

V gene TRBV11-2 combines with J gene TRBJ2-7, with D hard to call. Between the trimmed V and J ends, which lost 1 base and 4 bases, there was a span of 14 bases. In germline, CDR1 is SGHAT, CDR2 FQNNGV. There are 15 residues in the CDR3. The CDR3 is CASSLGAYPIYEQYF. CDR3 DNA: TGTGCCAGCAGCTTAGGGGCTTACCCAATTTACGAGCAGTACTTC. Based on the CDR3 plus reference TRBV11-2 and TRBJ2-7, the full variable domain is EAGVAQSPRYKIIEKRQSVAFWCNPISGHATLYWYQQILGQGPKLLIQFQNNGVVDDSQLPKDRFSAERLKGVDSTLKIQPAKLEDSAVYLCASSLGAYPIYEQYFGPGTRLTVT.

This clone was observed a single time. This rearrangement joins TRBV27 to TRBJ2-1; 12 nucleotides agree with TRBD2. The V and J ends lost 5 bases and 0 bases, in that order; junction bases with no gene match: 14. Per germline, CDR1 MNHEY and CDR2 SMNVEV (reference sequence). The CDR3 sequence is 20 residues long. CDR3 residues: CASSRGGASGRDRSYNEQFF. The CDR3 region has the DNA TGTGCCAGCAGTCGAGGAGGGGCTAGCGGGAGGGACCGCTCCTACAATGAGCAGTTCTTC.

CDR3 coding DNA: TGTGCCAGCAGCCCGTCGGACAGACGTCTATATAATTCACCCCTCCACTTT. It yields the protein CASSPSDRRLYNSPLHF. This chain connects TRBV3-1 (or the pseudogene TRBV3-2) to TRBJ1-6, with TRBD1 as a possible D gene (6 bases). V shed 4 bases and J shed 4 bases, with 17 bases lying between them. Germline lookup yields CDR1 LGHDT and CDR2 YNNKEL (reference sequence). This CDR3 spans 17 amino acids.

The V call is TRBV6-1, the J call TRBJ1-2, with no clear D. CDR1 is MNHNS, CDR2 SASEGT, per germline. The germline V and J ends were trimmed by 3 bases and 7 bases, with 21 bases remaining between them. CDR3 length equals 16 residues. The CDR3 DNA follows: TGTGCCAGCAGTGACCCGGGGAGGACCCTCGCTTCTGGCTACACCTTC. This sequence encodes CASSDPGRTLASGYTF.

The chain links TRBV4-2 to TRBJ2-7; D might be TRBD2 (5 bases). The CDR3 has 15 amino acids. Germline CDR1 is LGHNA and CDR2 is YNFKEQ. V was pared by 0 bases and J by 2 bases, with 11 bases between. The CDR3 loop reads CASSQDVSVPYEQYF. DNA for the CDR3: TGTGCCAGCAGCCAAGATGTTAGCGTACCCTACGAGCAGTACTTC.

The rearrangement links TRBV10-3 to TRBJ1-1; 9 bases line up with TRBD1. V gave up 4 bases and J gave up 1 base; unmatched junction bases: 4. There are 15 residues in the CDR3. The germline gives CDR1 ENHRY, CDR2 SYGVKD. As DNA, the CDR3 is TGTGCCATCAGTGCCCCGGGACAGGGGAACACTGAAGCTTTCTTT. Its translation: CAISAPGQGNTEAFF.

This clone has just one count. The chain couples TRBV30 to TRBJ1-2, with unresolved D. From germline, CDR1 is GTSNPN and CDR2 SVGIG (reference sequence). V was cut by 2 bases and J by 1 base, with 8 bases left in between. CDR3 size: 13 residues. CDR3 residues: CAWSSRSNYGYTF. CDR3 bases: TGTGCCTGGAGTAGTCGCAGTAACTATGGCTACACCTTC.

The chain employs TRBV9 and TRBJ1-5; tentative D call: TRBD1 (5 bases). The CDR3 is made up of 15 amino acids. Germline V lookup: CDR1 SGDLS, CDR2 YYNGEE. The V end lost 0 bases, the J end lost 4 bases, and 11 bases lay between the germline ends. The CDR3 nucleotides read TGTGCCAGCAGCGTAGCCCCAGGGTGGAATCAGCCCCAGCATTTT. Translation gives CASSVAPGWNQPQHF.

CDR3 region: CASSYPGQDEAFF. The CDR3 DNA follows: TGTGCCAGCAGTTACCCGGGACAGGATGAAGCTTTCTTT. The genes are TRBV6-6 and TRBJ1-1; 8 nucleotides line up with TRBD1. CDR1 and CDR2 (germline): MNHNY, SVGAGI (reference sequence). The CDR3 consists of 13 residues. With 2 bases clipped from V and 7 bases from J, the junction kept 3 bases outside the gene matches.